This T cell receptor beta chain is drawn from a study of shared clonotypes between healthy human individuals. Whole-study context: Donors, aged 18 to 49, were a couple of women and a few men.

With 4 bases clipped from V and 0 bases from J, the junction kept 5 bases outside the gene matches. The CDR3 loop spans 16 amino acids. Germline CDR1 is KGHSH and CDR2 is LQKENI. As regards this clone: Distinct nucleotide sequences in the sample also encode this CDR3.

Healthy HIV-negative adults without recent acute infections or vaccinations served as donors. Only Caucasian adults living in Nashville, Tennessee made up the donor group. The study separated CD4+ cells into CD45RA+ naive and CD45RA-negative memory subsets. TCRdb keeps only in-frame clones here, not all; method: immunoSEQ multiplex PCR. This table holds 2.3 million or so clones, 93% found once. The sequence was collected from a man aged 18 to 29 in good health. Some clones in this sample may be carry-over from other donors' samples. The rearrangement links TRBV18 to TRBJ1-4, with 7 bases aligning to TRBD1. The sample consisted of naive CD4+ T cells from PBMCs. Stated subset: CD45RA+ positively selected. The CDR3 DNA sequence: TGTGCCAGCTCACTTGGACAGGCAGCAACTAATGAAAAACTGTTTTTT. The encoded protein is CASSLGQAATNEKLFF.